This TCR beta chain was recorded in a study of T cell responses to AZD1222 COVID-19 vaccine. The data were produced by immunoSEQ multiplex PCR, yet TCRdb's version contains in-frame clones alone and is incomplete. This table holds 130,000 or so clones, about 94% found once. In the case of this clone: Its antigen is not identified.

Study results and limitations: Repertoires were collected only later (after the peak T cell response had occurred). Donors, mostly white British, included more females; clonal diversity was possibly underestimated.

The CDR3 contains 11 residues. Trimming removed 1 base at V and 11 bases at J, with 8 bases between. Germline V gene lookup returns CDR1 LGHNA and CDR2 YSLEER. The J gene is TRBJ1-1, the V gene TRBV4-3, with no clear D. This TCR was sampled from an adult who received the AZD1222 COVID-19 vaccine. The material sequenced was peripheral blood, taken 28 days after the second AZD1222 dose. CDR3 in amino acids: CASSQGGYAFF. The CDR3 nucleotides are TGCGCCAGCAGCCAAGGAGGGTACGCTTTCTTT.